This T cell receptor (beta chain) was sequenced for a study of blood T cell repertoires in COVID-19. Sequencing used immunoSEQ multiplex PCR; TCRdb keeps in-frame clones, though not all of them. The top ten hold 3.6% of the sample, which has hundreds of thousands of clones, about four fifths seen once. Sequenced sample: PBMCs or T cells enriched from blood (not recorded which). This clonotype originated in a woman between 40 and 55 years old who had been exposed to COVID-19.

CDR3 loop: CASSYTQAGNQPQHF. The DNA for the CDR3 is TGTGCCAGCAGTTACACACAAGCGGGCAATCAGCCCCAGCATTTT. This chain joins TRBV7-8 and TRBJ1-5; D is uncertain. This CDR3 is 15 amino acids long. Germline V gene sequence: CDR1 SGHVS, CDR2 FQNEAQ. V lost 6 bases to trimming and J lost 2 bases, with 14 bases between them. The full variable domain, completed using reference TRBV7-8 and TRBJ1-5, is GAGVSQSPRYKVAKRGQDVALRCDPISGHVSLFWYQQALGQGPEFLTYFQNEAQLDKSGLPSDRFFAERPEGSVSTLKIQRTQQEDSAVYLCASSYTQAGNQPQHFGDGTRLSIL.